The rows below give T cell receptor beta chains drawn from one sample of a study of OX40 agonist ivuxolimab in advanced cancers. Some clones are missing from TCRdb's copy, which holds only in-frame ones; the method was immunoSEQ multiplex PCR. The sample gives under 95,000 clones, approximately 90% of which show up once; about 1.3% is in the top ten. The sequences come from CD4+ or CD8+ T cells sorted from blood, collected in a trial of the OX40 agonist ivuxolimab. These receptors all come from an adult with an advanced solid tumor such as melanoma, head and neck, liver or kidney cancer. CDR3s include the opening cysteine and the closing phenylalanine or tryptophan. The D gene is left open where the match is weak. Size tells how often a clone was seen (once, few, many) or the class of an expanded clone, and some rows leave it out.

-	TRBD1	TRBV14	TRBJ1-3	CASSHRTGTGNTIYF	TGTGCCAGCAGCCATAGGACAGGGACTGGAAACACCATATATTTT
-	-	TRBV10-1	TRBJ1-4	CASSESGANNEKLFF	TGCGCCAGCAGTGAGTCGGGGGCCAATAATGAAAAACTGTTTTTT
-	TRBD1	TRBV2	TRBJ1-2	CASSDISGGIGYTF	TGTGCCAGCAGTGATATCTCAGGGGGGATTGGCTACACCTTC
once	-	TRBV5-6	TRBJ2-2	CASRMQLNTGELFF	TGTGCCAGCAGAATGCAGCTGAACACCGGGGAGCTGTTTTTT
-	-	TRBV5-1	TRBJ2-5	CASSPRGTGETQYF	TGCGCCAGCAGCCCCCGGGGGACTGGGGAGACCCAGTACTTC
-	-	TRBV5-1	TRBJ2-6	CASSYLQGSGANVLTF	TGCGCCAGCAGCTACCTACAGGGATCTGGGGCCAACGTCCTGACTTTC
-	TRBD1	TRBV29-1	TRBJ2-2	CSASGQQAGELFF	TGCAGCGCCTCGGGACAGCAGGCCGGGGAGCTGTTTTTT
-	-	TRBV29-1	TRBJ1-2	CSVEWQGIGGYTF	TGCAGCGTTGAATGGCAGGGGATCGGTGGCTACACCTTC
-	TRBD1	TRBV5-1	TRBJ2-7	CASSLERGREYF	TGCGCCAGCAGCTTGGAGAGGGGGCGGGAGTACTTC
-	-	TRBV5-1	TRBJ2-3	CASSLVEADTQYF	TGCGCCAGCAGCTTGGTGGAGGCAGATACGCAGTATTTT
-	-	TRBV4-1	TRBJ1-4	CASSQEKFVSNEKLFF	TGCGCCAGCAGCCAAGAGAAATTCGTATCAAATGAAAAACTGTTTTTT
-	-	TRBV6-5	TRBJ1-6	CASSTWTDLNSPLHF	TGTGCCAGCAGTACTTGGACAGACCTTAATTCACCCCTCCACTTT
-	-	TRBV5-1	TRBJ2-1	CASSIQEPTYNEQFF	TGCGCCAGCAGCATACAGGAGCCTACCTACAATGAGCAGTTCTTC